Below are 31 T cell receptor beta chains sequenced from a single sample in a study of blood T cell repertoires in COVID-19. The data were produced by immunoSEQ multiplex PCR, yet TCRdb's version contains in-frame clones alone and is incomplete. The table lists around 620,000 clones, about nine tenths of them singletons. Sequenced material: peripheral blood. These receptor sequences come from a woman aged 18 to 35 with acute or convalescent COVID-19.

This chain links TRBV12-5 with TRBJ2-7; a weak D match, TRBD2 (6 bases). This CDR3 region has 13 residues. V was shortened by 1 base and J by 3 bases, with 7 bases between the two germline ends. CDR1 and CDR2 from the germline V gene are LGHNT and FRNRAP. The CDR3 sequence: CASGLGGDYEQYF. CDR3 nucleotide sequence: TGTGCTAGTGGTTTGGGCGGGGACTACGAGCAGTACTTC.

The chain carries TRBV18 and TRBJ1-4; D is uncertain. Trimming shortened V by 4 bases and J by 11 bases, and 20 bases separated the two germline ends. The CDR3 extends over 15 amino acids. Germline V gene lookup returns CDR1 KGHSH and CDR2 LQKENI. The DNA of the CDR3 is TGTGCCAGCTCACTCAGTATTACTGGGGAGGAGAAACTGTTTTTT. It translates to CASSLSITGEEKLFF. The full variable domain, its missing parts supplied by reference TRBV18 and TRBJ1-4, is NAGVMQNPRHLVRRRGQEARLRCSPMKGHSHVYWYRQLPEEGLKFMVYLQKENIIDESGMPKERFSAEFPKEGPSILRIQQVVRGDSAAYFCASSLSITGEEKLFFGSGTQLSVL.

The chain links TRBV5-4 to TRBJ1-4, with unresolved D. In germline, CDR1 is SGHNT, CDR2 YYREEE (reference sequence). Trimming took 0 bases from V and 6 from J, leaving 6 bases between them. CDR3 size: 13 residues. Here the CDR3 DNA reads TGTGCCAGCAGCTTGGCCCCGGATGAAAAACTGTTTTTT. It encodes CASSLAPDEKLFF.

This sequence joins TRBV5-1 and TRBJ1-2; 9 bases map to TRBD1. The CDR3 consists of 14 residues. Germline V gene data show CDR1 as SGHRS and CDR2 as YFSETQ. Trimming cost V 4 bases and J 6 bases; bases outside gene matches: 7. CDR3 DNA: TGCGCCAGCAGCACGGGACAGGGAGTTAATGGCTACACCTTC. Translated, it gives CASSTGQGVNGYTF. Looking up the rest from reference TRBV5-1 and TRBJ1-2 gives the full variable domain: KAGVTQTPRYLIKTRGQQVTLSCSPISGHRSVSWYQQTPGQGLQFLFEYFSETQRNKGNFPGRFSGRQFSNSRSEMNVSTLELGDSALYLCASSTGQGVNGYTFGSGTRLTVV.

The chain carries TRBV7-8 and TRBJ2-2; TRBD2 agrees at 11 bases. CDR1 is SGHVS, CDR2 FQNEAQ, per germline. V trimming: 5 bases; J trimming: 2 bases; junction bases outside the gene matches: 4. The CDR3 loop spans 16 amino acids. The CDR3 region has the DNA TGTGCCAGCAGCACTGGGACTAGCGGCAACACCGGGGAGCTGTTTTTT. It codes for CASSTGTSGNTGELFF.

The chain employs TRBV27 and TRBJ2-2; D not resolved. Germline CDR1 is MNHEY and CDR2 is SMNVEV (reference sequence). The V end lost 4 bases, the J end lost 1 base, and 10 bases lay between the germline ends. The CDR3 contains 15 residues. The CDR3 loop reads CASSWAPMNTGELFF. In DNA form, the CDR3 reads TGTGCCAGCAGTTGGGCCCCTATGAACACCGGGGAGCTGTTTTTT.

The chain couples TRBV5-4 to TRBJ1-4; the D is unclear. CDR3 size: 15 residues. The V gene lost 3 bases and the J gene lost 5 bases, with 14 bases spanning the gap. From germline, CDR1 is SGHNT and CDR2 YYREEE (reference sequence). The DNA of the CDR3 is TGTGCCAGCAGCTCGGGATTTTCGGGGAATGAAAAACTGTTTTTT. Translating gives CASSSGFSGNEKLFF.

This sequence joins TRBV4-3 and TRBJ1-1, with D possibly matching TRBD1 (5 bases). Trimming shortened V by 0 bases and J by 5 bases, and 16 bases separated the two germline ends. The CDR3 totals 16 residues. Germline V lookup: CDR1 LGHNA, CDR2 YSLEER. The CDR3 region has the DNA TGCGCCAGCAGCCAAGAGTCCGGGCGGGGGGGAACTGAAGCTTTCTTT. It translates to CASSQESGRGGTEAFF.

Remarks on this clone: In the same sample, other DNA sequences code for this CDR3. The genes are TRBV12-3 or TRBV12-4 and TRBJ2-7; D unclear. The CDR3 has 12 amino acids. V lost 4 bases and J 4 bases, leaving 8 bases between the germline ends. The DNA for the CDR3 is TGTGCCAGCAGTTATAACTCGTACGAGCAGTACTTC. Its protein product is CASSYNSYEQYF.

The chain combines TRBV9 with TRBJ2-3; 10 bases are shared with TRBD1. V was clipped by 4 bases and J by 3 bases; unmatched bases: 8. The V gene's germline CDR1 is SGDLS and CDR2 YYNGEE. CDR3 size: 16 residues. The CDR3 is CASSTGTGVRTDTQYF. The CDR3 coding sequence is TGTGCCAGCAGCACAGGGACAGGGGTTAGAACAGATACGCAGTATTTT.

This chain uses TRBV19 with TRBJ1-3; D is unclear. Germline values: CDR1 LNHDA, CDR2 SQIVND (reference sequence). Trimming pared 1 base from V and 0 bases from J, leaving 10 bases between. This CDR3 has 16 amino acids. The CDR3 nucleotides are TGTGCCAGTAGTATAGGGCAGTTTCTCTCTGGAAACACCATATATTTT. Its translation is CASSIGQFLSGNTIYF. The complete variable domain, with remaining parts taken from reference TRBV19 and TRBJ1-3, reads DGGITQSPKYLFRKEGQNVTLSCEQNLNHDAMYWYRQDPGQGLRLIYYSQIVNDFQKGDIAEGYSVSREKKESFPLTVTSAQKNPTAFYLCASSIGQFLSGNTIYFGEGSWLTVV.

J is TRBJ2-1 and V is TRBV7-2, with 9 nucleotides matching TRBD2. Trimming at V came to 6 bases and at J to 7 bases, leaving 13 bases not matched to a gene. From germline, CDR1 is SGHTA and CDR2 FQGNSA. The CDR3 loop spans 16 amino acids. CDR3 in amino acids: CASSFTGTSKGNEQFF. Written as DNA, the CDR3 is TGTGCCAGCAGTTTTACCGGGACTAGCAAGGGAAATGAGCAGTTCTTC.

The CDR3 coding sequence is TGCGCCAGCAGTGATGGACAAGCAACTAATGAAAAACTGTTTTTT. It yields the protein CASSDGQATNEKLFF. The gene calls are TRBV10-2 and TRBJ1-4; maybe TRBD1 (5 bases). The CDR3 consists of 15 residues. CDR1 is WSHSY and CDR2 is SAAADI in the germline V gene. V was clipped by 3 bases and J by 0 bases, with 8 bases between them.

V gene TRBV4-3 combines with J gene TRBJ2-7, with 9 bases aligning to TRBD1. The CDR3 sequence is 15 residues long. The V and J ends lost 4 bases and 5 bases, in that order; junction bases with no gene match: 9. Germline loops: CDR1 LGHNA, CDR2 YSLEER. The CDR3: CASSLRTGAIHEQYF. As DNA, the CDR3 is TGCGCCAGCAGCCTTCGGACAGGGGCAATCCACGAGCAGTACTTC.

This clone was seen only once. This sample also contains other DNA sequences that code for the same CDR3. This chain uses TRBV30 with TRBJ1-2, with no clear D. Germline V gene lookup returns CDR1 GTSNPN and CDR2 SVGIG (reference sequence). Trimming removed 2 bases from V and 2 bases from J, with 6 bases in between. The CDR3 is 12 amino acids. CDR3 residues: CAWSPQNYGYTF. CDR3 bases: TGTGCCTGGAGTCCCCAAAACTATGGCTACACCTTC.

The chain carries TRBV9 and TRBJ1-1; 8 nucleotides line up with TRBD1. CDR3 size: 15 residues. V lost 0 bases to trimming and J lost 10 bases; unmatched junction nucleotides: 11. CDR1 SGDLS and CDR2 YYNGEE come from the germline V gene. Here the CDR3 DNA reads TGTGCCAGCAGCGTAGGTCTGACAGGGGAACGGGGAGCTTTCTTT. It yields the protein CASSVGLTGERGAFF.

The rearrangement uses TRBV19 and TRBJ1-1; a possible D gene is TRBD1 (5 bases). V was cut by 6 bases and J by 5 bases, with 13 bases left in between. CDR3 size: 13 residues. Per germline, CDR1 LNHDA and CDR2 SQIVND (reference sequence). The CDR3 coding sequence is TGTGCCAGTAGGCAAAACGGGGGAACTGAAGCTTTCTTT. As protein: CASRQNGGTEAFF. The entire variable domain, with the rest obtained from reference TRBV19 and TRBJ1-1, is as follows: DGGITQSPKYLFRKEGQNVTLSCEQNLNHDAMYWYRQDPGQGLRLIYYSQIVNDFQKGDIAEGYSVSREKKESFPLTVTSAQKNPTAFYLCASRQNGGTEAFFGQGTRLTVV.

This clone was seen just once. DNA for the CDR3: TGCGCCAGCAGCCTCCAGGTTACCTACGAGCAGTACTTC. It encodes CASSLQVTYEQYF. This rearrangement joins TRBV4-3 to TRBJ2-5, with D unclear. The J call may be faulty, since TRBJ2-7 better matches the DNA end. The CDR3 sequence is 13 residues long. Per the germline V gene, CDR1 is LGHNA and CDR2 is YSLEER.

This chain connects TRBV4-3 to TRBJ2-7, with D maybe TRBD1 (6 bases). This CDR3 is built from 15 residues. CDR1 is LGHNA, CDR2 YSLEER, per germline. Trimming removed 1 base at V and 2 bases at J, with 12 bases between. The CDR3 coding sequence is TGCGCCAGCAGCCAAGCCTTGGACAGAACCTACGAGCAGTACTTC. This sequence encodes CASSQALDRTYEQYF.

The chain recombines TRBV18 with TRBJ1-2, with D tentatively TRBD1 (6 bases). The CDR3 covers 14 residues. V lost 2 bases and J 4 bases, leaving 11 bases between the germline ends. The germline V gene has CDR1 KGHSH and CDR2 LQKENI. The CDR3, as DNA: TGTGCCAGCTCACCATTGGACAGCACCTATGGCTACACCTTC. Amino acid sequence: CASSPLDSTYGYTF.

This chain uses TRBV19 with TRBJ2-7; possible D gene TRBD2, 5 bases. Germline CDR1 reads LNHDA; CDR2 reads SQIVND (reference sequence). Trimming removed 5 bases from V and 4 bases from J, with 15 bases in between. This CDR3 has 14 amino acids. The CDR3, as DNA: TGTGCCAGTAGTTTTACCGGGAAGATATACGAGCAGTACTTC. This gives the protein CASSFTGKIYEQYF.

The V call is TRBV27, the J call TRBJ1-1; D gene ambiguous. Germline values: CDR1 MNHEY, CDR2 SMNVEV (reference sequence). With 4 bases removed from V and 7 bases from J, the gap between germline ends came to 13 bases. This CDR3 has 13 residues. Here the CDR3 reads CASSSLPGFEAFF. In nucleotides, the CDR3 is TGTGCCAGCAGTTCACTACCGGGGTTTGAAGCTTTCTTT.

The J gene is TRBJ1-5, the V gene TRBV28; D is uncertain. V lost 0 bases to trimming and J lost 0 bases, with 6 bases between them. CDR1 is MDHEN, CDR2 SYDVKM, per germline. The length of the CDR3 is 15 residues. The CDR3: CASSLWAPSNQPQHF. In DNA form, the CDR3 reads TGTGCCAGCAGTTTATGGGCTCCTAGCAATCAGCCCCAGCATTTT.

The rearrangement uses TRBV5-1 and TRBJ1-1; the D gene is possibly TRBD1 (5 bases). Germline V gene sequence: CDR1 SGHRS, CDR2 YFSETQ. This CDR3 has 14 amino acids. The V and J ends lost 5 bases and 0 bases respectively, with 11 bases between them. The CDR3, as DNA: TGCGCCAGCAGTTATGACAGATTGAACACTGAAGCTTTCTTT. This sequence encodes CASSYDRLNTEAFF.

CDR3 amino acids: CASGGAAGPLSNYGYTF. CDR3 nucleotide sequence: TGTGCCAGCGGAGGGGCGGCAGGGCCGCTTTCTAACTATGGCTACACCTTC. The chain couples TRBV11-3 to TRBJ1-2; D might be TRBD1 (5 bases). Trimming shortened V by 8 bases and J by 0 bases, and 22 bases separated the two germline ends. Germline V gives CDR1 SGHNT, CDR2 YENEEA. The CDR3 length is 17 residues.

This clone was detected only once. The chain employs TRBV6-5 and TRBJ1-2; D might be TRBD1 (6 bases). The ends were cut back, 7 bases at V and 7 bases at J, with 16 bases in the middle. From germline, CDR1 is MNHEY and CDR2 SVGAGI. This CDR3 region has 13 residues. The CDR3 DNA sequence: TGTGCCAGCATTGGGGGCCTCGCTGGTGGCTACACCTTC. Translating gives CASIGGLAGGYTF.

The chain has TRBV4-1 and TRBJ1-2; D gene unclear. The V and J ends lost 3 bases and 3 bases respectively, with 11 bases between them. In germline, CDR1 is MGHRA, CDR2 YSYEKL. CDR3 length: 14 amino acids. CDR3 bases: TGCGCCAGCAGCCATGAGACCGAGGACTATGGCTACACCTTC. It encodes CASSHETEDYGYTF.

This clone appeared once. The chain combines TRBV2 with TRBJ2-3, with TRBD1 identical over 9 bases. With 6 bases clipped from V and 4 bases from J, the junction kept 14 bases outside the gene matches. Germline CDR1 SNHLY, CDR2 FYNNEI. The CDR3 consists of 17 residues. This CDR3 is CASSKERGTGRPDTQYF. The CDR3 DNA reads as TGTGCCAGCAGCAAAGAAAGGGGGACAGGGCGCCCAGATACGCAGTATTTT.

V usage is TRBV4-2 and J usage is TRBJ1-2; no reliable D call. CDR1 is LGHNA and CDR2 is YNFKEQ in the germline V gene. CDR3 length: 16 amino acids. Trimming pared 3 bases from V and 1 base from J, leaving 15 bases between. The CDR3 region has the DNA TGTGCCAGCAGCCACTCGGAGACGGATAATAACTATGGCTACACCTTC. Protein: CASSHSETDNNYGYTF.

This clone showed up just a few times. The genes are TRBV30 and TRBJ1-1, with 8 nucleotides matching TRBD1. This CDR3 has 14 residues. Germline trimming cut 5 bases from V and 4 bases from J; bases unmatched to any gene: 9. Germline values: CDR1 GTSNPN, CDR2 SVGIG (reference sequence). The CDR3 sequence: CAWLLTGGSTEAFF. CDR3 coding DNA: TGTGCCTGGTTACTAACAGGGGGAAGCACTGAAGCTTTCTTT.

This clone has only a few counts. The J gene is TRBJ2-7, the V gene TRBV6-5, with D possibly matching TRBD2 (6 bases). The germline V gene encodes CDR1 MNHEY and CDR2 SVGAGI. V was pared by 7 bases and J by 2 bases, with 15 bases between. This CDR3 contains 14 residues. The CDR3 here is CASTGVSLPYEQYF. For the CDR3, the DNA is TGTGCCAGCACGGGGGTTAGCTTACCCTACGAGCAGTACTTC.